Each of the 11 T cell receptor beta chains below was sequenced from the same sample in a study of T cells in Graves' hyperthyroidism and ophthalmopathy. Amplified TCR beta CDR3 regions came from RNA transcripts. With the HTBI primer set, the TCR CDR3 went through a first round of RT-PCR. MiXCR, run by TCRdb on the multiplex PCR reads, gives a single entry per CDR3 protein. This sample has around 350,000 distinct CDR3 sequences; 19% occur once, and the top ten carry around 3.4%. Source material: blood. The receptors stem from a young woman with Graves' hyperthyroidism.

This clonotype was seen only a few times. The V call is TRBV24-1, the J call TRBJ1-2; D is ambiguous. In germline, CDR1 is KGHDR, CDR2 SFDVKD. The CDR3 has 12 residues. V lost 3 bases to trimming and J lost 2 bases, with 3 bases between them. The DNA for the CDR3 is TGTGCCACCAGTGATGACAACTATGGCTACACCTTC. It codes for CATSDDNYGYTF.

The chain's CDR3 is CSVEGTGEGQETQYF. CDR3 DNA sequence: TGCAGCGTTGAAGGGACAGGGGAAGGCCAAGAGACCCAGTACTTC. The chain is built from TRBV29-1 and TRBJ2-5, with 9 bases that match TRBD1. The CDR3 runs to 15 residues. Germline V gives CDR1 SQVTM, CDR2 ANQGSEA. Trimming at V came to 1 base and at J to 1 base, leaving 4 bases not matched to a gene.

The table lists this clonotype with a few counts. This chain joins TRBV27 and TRBJ1-2; 7 bases match TRBD1. The V and J ends lost 6 bases and 3 bases, in that order; junction bases with no gene match: 13. Germline V gene sequence: CDR1 MNHEY, CDR2 SMNVEV (reference sequence). There are 16 residues in the CDR3. CDR3 region: CASRIASGRGDYGYTF. As DNA, the CDR3 is TGTGCCAGCAGAATAGCCTCGGGCAGGGGGGACTATGGCTACACCTTC.

This clonotype was found many times. The chain recombines TRBV19 with TRBJ1-5; 8 bases align to TRBD1. Germline-derived CDR1 and CDR2 are LNHDA and SQIVND (reference sequence). The CDR3 is 17 amino acids. After removal of 10 bases from V and 0 bases from J, the junction contained 14 bases not matched to a gene. CDR3 sequence: CATEGSDRGDSNQPQHF. The CDR3 DNA reads as TGTGCCACTGAGGGGAGCGACAGGGGCGATAGCAATCAGCCCCAGCATTTT.

This clonotype has ten or more counts. This sequence joins TRBV12-3 or TRBV12-4 and TRBJ1-2, with D perhaps TRBD1 (6 bases). CDR3 length: 14 residues. Trimming took off 8 bases at V and 4 bases at J, with 17 bases between the two ends. The CDR3 nucleotides read TGTGCCAGCCGGGGGCCGGGGACTCGCTATGGCTACACCTTC. Its protein product is CASRGPGTRYGYTF.

At least ten counts were recorded for this clonotype. The chain carries TRBV4-2 and TRBJ1-2; D remains unclear. CDR1 is LGHNA, CDR2 YNFKEQ, per germline. CDR3 size: 15 residues. Trimming shortened V by 1 base and J by 0 bases, and 9 bases separated the two germline ends. This CDR3 reads CASSQAGGANYGYTF. CDR3 DNA sequence: TGTGCCAGCAGCCAAGCTGGCGGGGCTAACTATGGCTACACCTTC.

This clonotype was detected ten times or more. V and J are TRBV5-8 and TRBJ2-5; maybe TRBD2 (6 bases). This CDR3 comprises 17 residues. Trimming left V 4 bases short and J 1 base short, with 20 bases between. The germline V gene has CDR1 SGHTS and CDR2 YDEGEE. The CDR3 nucleotides read TGTGCCAGCAGCCCAGAGACTGGACGGAGGGCCCAAGAGACCCAGTACTTC. Amino acid sequence: CASSPETGRRAQETQYF.

This clonotype was observed many times. CDR3 region: CASSVEGNPSYEQYF. CDR3 sequence (DNA): TGTGCCAGCAGCGTGGAGGGGAACCCCTCCTACGAGCAGTACTTC. The V gene is TRBV9, the J gene TRBJ2-7, with D maybe TRBD2 (6 bases). The CDR3 covers 15 residues. The ends were cut back, 2 bases at V and 0 bases at J, with 12 bases in the middle. Germline loops: CDR1 SGDLS, CDR2 YYNGEE.

A remark on this clonotype: Possible read error: a much larger clone is one base away. The chain is built from TRBV18 and TRBJ2-5; D unresolved. Germline V gene lookup returns CDR1 KGHSH and CDR2 LQKENI. The CDR3 totals 13 residues. The germline V and J ends were trimmed by 5 bases and 9 bases, with 16 bases remaining between them. The CDR3 region is CASSVSRLDAQYF. CDR3 in DNA: TGTGCCAGCTCAGTTTCCCGCCTGGATGCCCAGTACTTC.

This rearrangement joins TRBV4-3 to TRBJ2-5; D gene ambiguous. The CDR3 contains 14 residues. Germline CDR1 LGHNA, CDR2 YSLEER. V was cut by 0 bases and J by 9 bases, with 14 bases left in between. CDR3 region: CASSQDSQIGSQYF. The CDR3 nucleotides read TGCGCCAGCAGCCAAGATTCCCAGATCGGCTCCCAGTACTTC.

This clonotype was seen at least ten times. The gene calls are TRBV9 and TRBJ1-1, with D perhaps TRBD1 (5 bases). CDR3 length equals 15 residues. The germline V gene encodes CDR1 SGDLS and CDR2 YYNGEE. The V gene lost 0 bases and the J gene lost 4 bases, with 13 bases spanning the gap. In DNA, the CDR3 is TGTGCCAGCAGCGTAGTAGGTGGGGGTGGCACTGAAGCTTTCTTT. It encodes CASSVVGGGGTEAFF.